Presented here are 26 T cell receptor beta chains from one specimen sequenced in a study of T cells in tumors after PD-1 blockade. The table came from immunoSEQ multiplex PCR; TCRdb's copy has only in-frame clones and leaves some out. The table records under 40,000 clones, 70% to 75% of them present only once. This material consisted of PBMCs, taken after anti-PD-1 treatment. The source is a human donor with basal cell carcinoma.

The genes are TRBV5-1 and TRBJ2-7, with 9 bases matching TRBD1. The CDR3 length is 15 residues. Germline V CDR1 and CDR2: SGHRS, YFSETQ. With V trimmed by 2 bases and J by 0 bases, 3 bases remained unmatched. This CDR3 reads CASSLGTGRSYEQYF. DNA of the CDR3: TGCGCCAGCAGCTTAGGGACAGGGCGCTCCTACGAGCAGTACTTC.

V and J are TRBV4-1 and TRBJ2-3, with 8 bases lining up with TRBD2. The CDR3 consists of 16 residues. The ends lost 3 bases at V and 4 bases at J; junction bases unmatched: 9. Germline loops: CDR1 MGHRA, CDR2 YSYEKL. DNA of the CDR3: TGCGCCAGCAGCCAGGTTTGGACTAGCATCGCAGATACGCAGTATTTT. Residues: CASSQVWTSIADTQYF.

The gene calls are TRBV20-1 and TRBJ2-1; 13 nucleotides align to TRBD2. CDR3 length: 17 residues. The germline V gene has CDR1 DFQATT and CDR2 SNEGSKA (reference sequence). V was pared by 3 bases and J by 5 bases, with 10 bases of the junction left unmatched. The CDR3: CSASSTSGGLSNNEQFF. CDR3 nucleotides: TGCAGTGCTAGTTCGACTAGCGGGGGGCTCAGTAACAATGAGCAGTTCTTC.

This clone occurred a few times. The chain recombines TRBV5-4 with TRBJ1-2, with TRBD1 matching 11 bases. V dropped 3 bases and J dropped 7; count of bases not matched to a gene: 5. Germline CDR1 reads SGHNT; CDR2 reads YYREEE (reference sequence). The CDR3 runs to 14 residues. This CDR3 reads CASSSGQGAGGYTF. CDR3 nucleotide sequence: TGTGCCAGCAGCTCCGGACAGGGGGCTGGTGGCTACACCTTC.

The V and J genes are TRBV19 and TRBJ1-1, with no clear D. There are 13 residues in the CDR3. With 8 bases removed from V and 7 bases from J, the gap between germline ends came to 17 bases. The germline V gene has CDR1 LNHDA and CDR2 SQIVND (reference sequence). The CDR3 here is CASSVDGALEAFF. CDR3 DNA: TGTGCCAGTTCCGTGGACGGCGCACTTGAAGCTTTCTTT.

V usage is TRBV28 and J usage is TRBJ2-7; perhaps TRBD2 as D (6 bases). The CDR3 runs to 16 residues. Germline-derived CDR1 and CDR2 are MDHEN and SYDVKM. V dropped 5 bases and J dropped 1 base, with 18 bases sitting between them. The CDR3 reads CASSGRRAGPSYEQYF. The CDR3 nucleotides read TGTGCCAGCAGTGGCCGGCGGGCGGGGCCGTCCTACGAGCAGTACTTC.

The V and J genes are TRBV2 and TRBJ1-2, with D perhaps TRBD1 (6 bases). CDR1 SNHLY and CDR2 FYNNEI come from the germline V gene. Trimming left V 4 bases short and J 2 bases short, with 11 bases between. The CDR3 runs 14 residues. CDR3 residues: CASSVLTGNYGYTF. In nucleotides, the CDR3 is TGTGCCAGCAGTGTCCTCACAGGGAACTATGGCTACACCTTC.

The chain combines TRBV6-4 with TRBJ2-7, with 9 bases identical to TRBD1. CDR1 is MRHNA and CDR2 is SNTAGT in the germline V gene. Germline trimming cut 4 bases from V and 0 bases from J; bases unmatched to any gene: 4. The CDR3 is 15 residues long. DNA of the CDR3: TGTGCCAGCAGTGTCGGGACAGGGAGCTCCTACGAGCAGTACTTC. Translation: CASSVGTGSSYEQYF.

The rearrangement links TRBV5-5 to TRBJ2-5, with TRBD2 identical over 12 bases. The length of the CDR3 is 16 residues. From germline, CDR1 is SGHKS and CDR2 YYEKEE (reference sequence). The J segment lost 4 bases and the V segment lost 4 bases, leaving 8 bases of the junction unmatched. DNA of the CDR3: TGTGCCAGCAGCCCGCCCCTAGCGGGAGGGCGAGAGACCCAGTACTTC. This encodes CASSPPLAGGRETQYF.

The chain combines TRBV6-4 with TRBJ2-2, with 8 bases aligning to TRBD1. Germline trimming cut 7 bases from V and 6 bases from J; bases unmatched to any gene: 7. The CDR3 extends over 14 amino acids. Germline V CDR1 and CDR2: MRHNA, SNTAGT. CDR3 amino acids: CASTPDRVAGELFF. The CDR3 DNA reads as TGTGCCAGCACCCCGGACAGGGTGGCCGGGGAGCTGTTTTTT.

This chain uses TRBV6-4 with TRBJ2-3; D is ambiguous. The CDR3 has 16 residues. Trimming left V 4 bases short and J 0 bases short, with 14 bases between. The germline V gene has CDR1 MRHNA and CDR2 SNTAGT. The CDR3 sequence: CASSVGHRGSTDTQYF. The CDR3 nucleotides read TGTGCCAGCAGTGTAGGCCATCGCGGAAGCACAGATACGCAGTATTTT.

The V and J genes are TRBV6-5 and TRBJ2-7; a possible D gene is TRBD1 (6 bases). This CDR3 contains 14 residues. The germline CDR1 and CDR2 sequences are MNHEY and SVGAGI. Deletions cut 6 bases from V and 1 base from J, with 13 bases between. CDR3 residues: CASRTSRGSYEQYF. The CDR3 DNA sequence: TGTGCCAGCAGAACCTCCAGGGGATCCTACGAGCAGTACTTC.

A single count supports this clone. V is TRBV3-1 (or the pseudogene TRBV3-2) and J is TRBJ2-5; the match to TRBD1 covers 11 bases. Trimming removed 1 base from V and 5 bases from J; junction bases left unmatched: 6. The CDR3 is made up of 16 amino acids. CDR1 LGHDT and CDR2 YNNKEL come from the germline V gene (reference sequence). This CDR3 reads CASSQGGQGEWETQYF. CDR3 bases: TGTGCCAGCAGCCAAGGGGGACAGGGGGAGTGGGAGACCCAGTACTTC.

The chain recombines TRBV18 with TRBJ2-3; 10 positions match TRBD1. CDR3 length: 16 residues. The germline V gene has CDR1 KGHSH and CDR2 LQKENI. Losses at the gene ends were 5 bases for V and 2 bases for J; bases not matched to a gene: 7. In nucleotides, the CDR3 is TGTGCCAGCTCAGGTGGACAGGGGGATTTCACAGATACGCAGTATTTT. This encodes CASSGGQGDFTDTQYF. Full variable domain (missing parts from reference TRBV18 and TRBJ2-3): NAGVMQNPRHLVRRRGQEARLRCSPMKGHSHVYWYRQLPEEGLKFMVYLQKENIIDESGMPKERFSAEFPKEGPSILRIQQVVRGDSAAYFCASSGGQGDFTDTQYFGPGTRLTVL.

The chain has TRBV19 and TRBJ1-5, with D unclear. The CDR3 spans 13 residues. Trimming removed 6 bases from V and 8 bases from J, with 14 bases in between. Germline V lookup: CDR1 LNHDA, CDR2 SQIVND (reference sequence). The DNA of the CDR3 is TGTGCCAGTAGCCCCCGGCCCCGGGAGCCCCAGCATTTT. This encodes CASSPRPREPQHF.

The chain has TRBV7-2 and TRBJ2-5, with 7 bases aligning to TRBD2. Losses at the gene ends were 1 base for V and 1 base for J; bases not matched to a gene: 3. The germline gives CDR1 SGHTA, CDR2 FQGNSA. This CDR3 is 15 amino acids long. The CDR3 here is CASSLVAGAQETQYF. CDR3 DNA sequence: TGTGCCAGCAGCTTAGTAGCGGGCGCCCAAGAGACCCAGTACTTC.

This clone was recorded a few times. The chain combines TRBV7-2 with TRBJ2-1, with unresolved D. CDR3 length equals 15 residues. V lost 0 bases to trimming and J lost 4 bases, with 10 bases between them. Germline values: CDR1 SGHTA, CDR2 FQGNSA. The chain's CDR3 is CASSLARSTYNEQFF. The CDR3 nucleotides are TGTGCCAGCAGCTTAGCTAGGTCTACTTACAATGAGCAGTTCTTC.

The V gene is TRBV7-8, the J gene TRBJ1-2; maybe TRBD1 (6 bases). Trimming stripped 7 bases from V and 8 bases from J, with 14 bases between. The germline V gene encodes CDR1 SGHVS and CDR2 FQNEAQ. The CDR3 consists of 12 residues. The CDR3 DNA is TGTGCCAGCAAGGTACCGGGGGGCGGCTACACCTTC. Its translation is CASKVPGGGYTF. Complete variable domain (other parts from reference TRBV7-8 and TRBJ1-2): GAGVSQSPRYKVAKRGQDVALRCDPISGHVSLFWYQQALGQGPEFLTYFQNEAQLDKSGLPSDRFFAERPEGSVSTLKIQRTQQEDSAVYLCASKVPGGGYTFGSGTRLTVV.

This rearrangement joins TRBV5-4 to TRBJ2-3; D gene uncertain. The V gene lost 3 bases and the J gene lost 6 bases, with 17 bases spanning the gap. Germline assignment: CDR1 SGHNT and CDR2 YYREEE (reference sequence). CDR3 length: 15 residues. The CDR3 loop reads CASSSRSRTADTQYF. DNA of the CDR3: TGTGCCAGCAGCTCTCGGTCGAGGACCGCGGATACGCAGTATTTT.

The genes are TRBV10-3 and TRBJ2-3, with 9 bases matching TRBD2. Germline assignment: CDR1 ENHRY and CDR2 SYGVKD. The CDR3 consists of 15 residues. V lost 5 bases to trimming and J lost 2 bases; unmatched junction nucleotides: 5. This CDR3 reads CAISRSGGDTDTQYF. CDR3 DNA sequence: TGTGCCATCAGTCGTAGCGGGGGCGACACAGATACGCAGTATTTT.

In this sample, this clone turned up a few times. The chain is built from TRBV5-1 and TRBJ2-2, with 9 positions matching TRBD1. The V gene end was trimmed by 5 bases and the J gene end by 5 bases; junction bases not matched to a gene: 7. Germline V gene data show CDR1 as SGHRS and CDR2 as YFSETQ. This CDR3 has 15 residues. CDR3 in DNA: TGCGCCAGCAGTTACGGGGACAGGGAAACCGGGGAGCTGTTTTTT. It encodes CASSYGDRETGELFF.

This clone was picked up a small number of times. The chain employs TRBV5-5 and TRBJ1-6; D ambiguous. The V gene's germline CDR1 is SGHKS and CDR2 YYEKEE (reference sequence). Deletions cut 2 bases from V and 5 bases from J, with 8 bases between. The CDR3 sequence is 14 residues long. The CDR3 loop is CASSFGLDNSPLHF. CDR3 sequence (DNA): TGTGCCAGCAGCTTCGGTTTGGATAATTCACCCCTCCACTTT. Combining the CDR3 with reference TRBV5-5 and TRBJ1-6 gives the whole variable domain DAGVTQSPTHLIKTRGQQVTLRCSPISGHKSVSWYQQVLGQGPQFIFQYYEKEERGRGNFPDRFSARQFPNYSSELNVNALLLGDSALYLCASSFGLDNSPLHFGNGTRLTVT.

The chain carries TRBV19 and TRBJ2-3, with TRBD2 matching over 7 bases. V lost 3 bases to trimming and J lost 4 bases; unmatched junction nucleotides: 4. The CDR3 extends over 14 amino acids. The germline CDR1 and CDR2 sequences are LNHDA and SQIVND (reference sequence). CDR3 sequence: CASSMTGGADTQYF. CDR3 nucleotides: TGTGCCAGTAGTATGACGGGGGGAGCAGATACGCAGTATTTT.

The chain recombines TRBV4-1 with TRBJ2-3; 12 bases map to TRBD2. With 2 bases clipped from V and 3 bases from J, the junction kept 3 bases outside the gene matches. The CDR3 spans 16 residues. The V gene's germline CDR1 is MGHRA and CDR2 YSYEKL. Here the CDR3 reads CASSQTGTSGTDTQYF. The CDR3 DNA is TGCGCCAGCAGCCAAACCGGGACTAGCGGGACAGATACGCAGTATTTT.

A few counts support this clone. V is TRBV24-1 and J is TRBJ1-4, with D hard to call. V dropped 5 bases and J dropped 8 bases, with 14 bases sitting between them. CDR1 is KGHDR and CDR2 is SFDVKD in the germline V gene. The CDR3 covers 14 residues. The CDR3 reads CATSGGYEGEKLFF. CDR3 bases: TGTGCCACCAGTGGAGGATACGAAGGCGAAAAACTGTTTTTT.

This chain uses TRBV2 with TRBJ1-4; D gene uncertain. Germline-derived CDR1 and CDR2 are SNHLY and FYNNEI. Between the trimmed V and J ends, which lost 4 bases and 3 bases, there was a span of 12 bases. This CDR3 is 15 amino acids long. The CDR3 bases are TGTGCCAGCAGTGTTCGAGGGCCCCCTAATGAAAAACTGTTTTTT. It yields the protein CASSVRGPPNEKLFF.